This entry lists 2 T cell receptor beta chains sequenced from one sample in a study of cytomegalovirus exposure and HLA in healthy donors. The PCR contained 60 Vbeta and 13 Jbeta primers. The data were produced by immunoSEQ multiplex PCR, yet TCRdb's version contains in-frame clones alone and is incomplete. The profile shows about 150,000 clones, more than 70% of them singletons. Sequences were obtained from PBMCs. Receptor source: a male donor in good health and CMV-seropositive.

This chain connects TRBV7-8 to TRBJ2-5, with 7 bases that match TRBD1. This CDR3 has 14 residues. Germline V CDR1 and CDR2: SGHVS, FQNEAQ. Losses at the gene ends were 5 bases for V and 2 bases for J; bases not matched to a gene: 5. The CDR3 loop is CASSVGQTQETQYF. In DNA form, the CDR3 reads TGTGCCAGCAGCGTGGGACAGACGCAAGAGACCCAGTACTTC. Complete variable domain (other parts from reference TRBV7-8 and TRBJ2-5): GAGVSQSPRYKVAKRGQDVALRCDPISGHVSLFWYQQALGQGPEFLTYFQNEAQLDKSGLPSDRFFAERPEGSVSTLKIQRTQQEDSAVYLCASSVGQTQETQYFGPGTRLLVL.

V gene TRBV19 combines with J gene TRBJ1-5; D not resolved. Trimming cost V 7 bases and J 5 bases, with 15 bases left between them. Looked up from germline, CDR1 is LNHDA and CDR2 is SQIVND (reference sequence). The CDR3 extends over 14 amino acids. The CDR3 protein is CASTHRRADQPQHF. DNA of the CDR3: TGTGCCAGTACCCATAGGCGCGCGGATCAGCCCCAGCATTTT.